Reported below is one TCR beta chain. This sample is drawn from a study of blood T cell repertoires in COVID-19. The wider study: Sites across the United States, Italy and Spain contributed samples from acute and convalescent COVID-19. PBMCs, B-cell-depleted T cells, or T cells provided the cDNA or gDNA that made up the material.

The CDR3 is made up of 16 amino acids. The ends lost 2 bases at V and 1 base at J; junction bases unmatched: 5. Looked up from germline, CDR1 is SGHTA and CDR2 is FQGNSA. Under the authors' procedure: Estimation of nucleated cell counts relied on the amplification of reference gene primers. The data were produced by immunoSEQ multiplex PCR, yet TCRdb's version contains in-frame clones alone and is incomplete. That table furnishes V, J and clone size, whereas the DNA furnished D and trimming. The sample holds hundreds of thousands of clones, roughly nine tenths seen once. V usage is TRBV7-2 and J usage is TRBJ2-3; 8 nucleotides agree with TRBD1. This clonotype originated in a woman aged 45-59 years who had recovered from COVID-19. Sequenced sample: peripheral blood. The chain's CDR3 is CASSLRQGSRTDTQYF. CDR3 sequence (DNA): TGTGCCAGCAGCTTACGACAGGGGTCTCGCACAGATACGCAGTATTTT.